The 5 T cell receptor beta chains below were found in one sample sequenced in a study of metastatic and nonmetastatic thyroid tumors. Until they underwent thyroid surgery, no patient had received any treatment. With MiXCR, TCRdb reprocessed the PCR reads. The sample yields more than 90,000 clones, roughly 13% seen once. What was sequenced was blood. These receptors originate from a female donor with papillary thyroid cancer or a benign thyroid nodule (not recorded which). Some clones in this sample may be carry-over from other donors' samples.

This clone was picked up many times. Other DNA sequences from this sample encode an identical CDR3 as well. V is TRBV7-3 and J is TRBJ2-7; no definite D call. Germline assignment: CDR1 SGHTA and CDR2 FQGTGA. The CDR3 totals 13 residues. V was cut by 5 bases and J by 6 bases, with 14 bases left in between. As DNA, the CDR3 is TGTGCCAGCAGCCGAAACAGCGACGGCGAGCAGTACTTC. Its protein is CASSRNSDGEQYF.

In its sample, this clone was seen a few times. This chain uses TRBV28 with TRBJ2-2; unclear D gene. The V gene lost 4 bases and the J gene lost 3 bases, with 12 bases spanning the gap. The CDR3 loop spans 15 amino acids. CDR1 and CDR2 from the germline V gene are MDHEN and SYDVKM. CDR3 loop: CASSSSRFYTGELFF. DNA of the CDR3: TGTGCCAGCAGTTCCAGTCGGTTCTACACCGGGGAGCTGTTTTTT.

This clone was picked up many times. The V gene is TRBV2, the J gene TRBJ2-5; 12 positions agree with TRBD2. CDR1 is SNHLY and CDR2 is FYNNEI in the germline V gene. V trimming: 6 bases; J trimming: 4 bases; junction bases outside the gene matches: 3. The CDR3 length is 14 residues. The CDR3 nucleotides read TGTGCCAGCAGGCTAGCGGGAGGGGTAGAGACCCAGTACTTC. This codes for CASRLAGGVETQYF.

This clone was counted ten times or more. The chain uses TRBV13 and TRBJ2-7, with TRBD1 matching over 8 bases. Germline V gives CDR1 PRHDT, CDR2 FYEKMQ (reference sequence). The CDR3 is 15 amino acids. V was pared by 5 bases and J by 3 bases, with 9 bases of the junction left unmatched. In DNA form, the CDR3 reads TGTGCCAGCAGCCACCCCGGGACAGGCGGCTACGAGCAGTACTTC. Protein product: CASSHPGTGGYEQYF.

This clone was observed a handful of times. The chain employs TRBV6-6 and TRBJ1-5; D is perhaps TRBD1 (6 bases). Looked up from germline, CDR1 is MNHNY and CDR2 is SVGAGI (reference sequence). The CDR3 is made up of 15 amino acids. With 6 bases removed from V and 4 bases from J, the gap between germline ends came to 16 bases. The CDR3 spells CASSSCMGANQPQHF. The CDR3 DNA follows: TGTGCCAGCAGCTCATGTATGGGGGCTAATCAGCCCCAGCATTTT.